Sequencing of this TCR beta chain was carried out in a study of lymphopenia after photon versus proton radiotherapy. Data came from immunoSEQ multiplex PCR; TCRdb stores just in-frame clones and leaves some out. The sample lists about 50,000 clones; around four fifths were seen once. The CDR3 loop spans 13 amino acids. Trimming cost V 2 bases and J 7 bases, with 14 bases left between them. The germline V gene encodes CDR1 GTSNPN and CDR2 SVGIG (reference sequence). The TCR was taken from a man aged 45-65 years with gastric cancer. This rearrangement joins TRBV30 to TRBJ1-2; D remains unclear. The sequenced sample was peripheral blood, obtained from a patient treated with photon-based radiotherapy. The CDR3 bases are TGTGCCTGGAGTCCACTCGGGAGCGGTGGCTACACCTTC. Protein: CAWSPLGSGGYTF.